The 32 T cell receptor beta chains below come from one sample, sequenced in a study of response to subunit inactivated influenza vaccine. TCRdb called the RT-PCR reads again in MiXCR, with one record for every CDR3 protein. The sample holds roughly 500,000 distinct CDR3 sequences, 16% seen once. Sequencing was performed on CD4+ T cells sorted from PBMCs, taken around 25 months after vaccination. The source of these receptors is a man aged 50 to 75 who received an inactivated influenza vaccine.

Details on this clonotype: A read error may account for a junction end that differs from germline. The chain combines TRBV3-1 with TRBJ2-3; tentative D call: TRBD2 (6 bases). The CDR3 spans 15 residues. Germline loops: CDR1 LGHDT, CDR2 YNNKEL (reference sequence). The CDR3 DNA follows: TGTGCCAGCAGCCTAGCGGAACCTAGCACAGATGCGCAGTATTTT. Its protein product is CASSLAEPSTDAQYF.

The CDR3 loop reads CASSPNFGTGSYEQYF. Here the CDR3 DNA reads TGTGCCAGCAGCCCAAACTTTGGGACCGGGAGCTACGAGCAGTACTTC. This rearrangement joins TRBV11-2 to TRBJ2-7, with D tentatively TRBD2 (6 bases). V lost 5 bases and J 3 bases, leaving 20 bases between the germline ends. The CDR3 totals 16 residues. The germline CDR1 and CDR2 sequences are SGHAT and FQNNGV.

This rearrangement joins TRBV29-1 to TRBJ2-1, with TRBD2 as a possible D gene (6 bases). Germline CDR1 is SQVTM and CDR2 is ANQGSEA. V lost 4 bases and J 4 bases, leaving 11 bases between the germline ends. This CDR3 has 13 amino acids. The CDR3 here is CSVVADWYNEQFF. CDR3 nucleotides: TGCAGCGTTGTAGCGGACTGGTACAATGAGCAGTTCTTC.

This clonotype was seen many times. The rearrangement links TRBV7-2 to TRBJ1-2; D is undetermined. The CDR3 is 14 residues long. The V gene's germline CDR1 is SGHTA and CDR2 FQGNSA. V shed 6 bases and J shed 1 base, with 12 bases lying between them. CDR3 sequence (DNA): TGTGCCAGCAGGTACCCCCCAGTTAACTATGGCTACACCTTC. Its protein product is CASRYPPVNYGYTF.

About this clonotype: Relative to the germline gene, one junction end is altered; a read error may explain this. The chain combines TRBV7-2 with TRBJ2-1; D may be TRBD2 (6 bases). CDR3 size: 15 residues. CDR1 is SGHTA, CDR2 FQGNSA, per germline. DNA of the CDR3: TGTGCCGGCAGCTTAGTGCGGGACCTGCCCAATGAGCAGTTCTTC. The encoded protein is CAGSLVRDLPNEQFF.

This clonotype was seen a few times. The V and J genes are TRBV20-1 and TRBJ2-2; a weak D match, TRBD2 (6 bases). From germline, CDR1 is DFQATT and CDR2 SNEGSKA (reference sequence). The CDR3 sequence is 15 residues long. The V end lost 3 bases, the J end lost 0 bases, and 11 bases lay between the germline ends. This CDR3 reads CSASRGNANTGELFF. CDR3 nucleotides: TGCAGTGCTAGTCGGGGGAACGCGAACACCGGGGAGCTGTTTTTT.

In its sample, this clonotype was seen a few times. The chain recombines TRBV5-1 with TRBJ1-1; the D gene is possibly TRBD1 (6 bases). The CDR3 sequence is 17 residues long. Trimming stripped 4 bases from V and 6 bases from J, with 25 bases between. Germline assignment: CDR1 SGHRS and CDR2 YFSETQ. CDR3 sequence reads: CASSGGLDSPFGAEAFF. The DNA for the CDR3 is TGCGCCAGCAGCGGGGGACTGGACAGCCCTTTTGGGGCTGAAGCTTTCTTT.

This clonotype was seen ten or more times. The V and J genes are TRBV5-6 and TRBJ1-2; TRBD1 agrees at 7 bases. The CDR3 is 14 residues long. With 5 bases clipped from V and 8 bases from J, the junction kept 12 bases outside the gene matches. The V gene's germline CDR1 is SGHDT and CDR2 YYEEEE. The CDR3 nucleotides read TGTGCCAGCAGATCGGAGCAGGGGGATAGAGGCTACACCTTC. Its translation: CASRSEQGDRGYTF.

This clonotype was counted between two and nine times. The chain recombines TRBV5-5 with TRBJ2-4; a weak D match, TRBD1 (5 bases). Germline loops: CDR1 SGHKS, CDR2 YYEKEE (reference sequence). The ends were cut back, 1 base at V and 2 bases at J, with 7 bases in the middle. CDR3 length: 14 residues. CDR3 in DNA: TGTGCCAGCAGCTTGCCAGGGACCAAAAACATTCAGTACTTC. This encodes CASSLPGTKNIQYF.

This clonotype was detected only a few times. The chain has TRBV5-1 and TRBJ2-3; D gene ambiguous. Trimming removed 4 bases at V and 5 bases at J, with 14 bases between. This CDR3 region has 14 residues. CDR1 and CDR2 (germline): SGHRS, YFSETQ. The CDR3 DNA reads TGCGCCAGCAGCCTTCCTCCGGTGGAAGATACGCAGTATTTT. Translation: CASSLPPVEDTQYF.

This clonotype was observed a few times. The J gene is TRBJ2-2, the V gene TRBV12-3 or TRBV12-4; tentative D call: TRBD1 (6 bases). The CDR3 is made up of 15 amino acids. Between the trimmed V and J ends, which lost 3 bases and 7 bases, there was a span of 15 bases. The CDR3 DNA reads TGTGCCAGCAGTTTTGCTGGGGGCGCGGTCGGGGAGCTGTTTTTT. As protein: CASSFAGGAVGELFF.

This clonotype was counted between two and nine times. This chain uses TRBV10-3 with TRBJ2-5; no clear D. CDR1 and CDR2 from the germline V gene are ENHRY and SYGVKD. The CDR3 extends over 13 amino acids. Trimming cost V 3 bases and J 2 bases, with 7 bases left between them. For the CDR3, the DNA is TGTGCCATCAGTGAAGTGGCTCAAGAGACCCAGTACTTC. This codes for CAISEVAQETQYF.

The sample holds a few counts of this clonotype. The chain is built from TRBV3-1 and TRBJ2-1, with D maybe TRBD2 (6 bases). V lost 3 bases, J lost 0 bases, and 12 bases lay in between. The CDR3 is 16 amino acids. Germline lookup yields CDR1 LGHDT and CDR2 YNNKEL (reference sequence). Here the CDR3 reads CASSQGLGGSYNEQFF. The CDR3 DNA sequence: TGTGCCAGCAGCCAGGGACTCGGGGGCTCCTACAATGAGCAGTTCTTC.

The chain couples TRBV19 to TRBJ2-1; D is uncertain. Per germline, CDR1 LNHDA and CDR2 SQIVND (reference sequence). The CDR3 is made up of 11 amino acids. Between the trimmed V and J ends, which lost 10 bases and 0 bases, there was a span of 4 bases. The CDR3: CATVSYNEQFF. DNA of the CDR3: TGTGCCACGGTCTCCTACAATGAGCAGTTCTTC. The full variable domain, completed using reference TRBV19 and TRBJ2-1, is DGGITQSPKYLFRKEGQNVTLSCEQNLNHDAMYWYRQDPGQGLRLIYYSQIVNDFQKGDIAEGYSVSREKKESFPLTVTSAQKNPTAFYLCATVSYNEQFFGPGTRLTVL.

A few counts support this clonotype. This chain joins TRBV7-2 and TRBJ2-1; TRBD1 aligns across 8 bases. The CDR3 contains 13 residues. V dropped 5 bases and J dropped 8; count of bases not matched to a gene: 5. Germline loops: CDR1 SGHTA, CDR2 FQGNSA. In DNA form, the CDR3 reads TGTGCCAGCAGCCCAAGGACAGGGTATGAGCAGTTCTTC. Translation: CASSPRTGYEQFF.

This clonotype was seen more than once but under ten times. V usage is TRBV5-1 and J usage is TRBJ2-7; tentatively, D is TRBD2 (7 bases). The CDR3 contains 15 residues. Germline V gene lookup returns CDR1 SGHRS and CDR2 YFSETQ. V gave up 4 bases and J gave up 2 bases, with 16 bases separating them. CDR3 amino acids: CASSPGGGRAYEQYF. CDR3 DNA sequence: TGCGCCAGCAGCCCCGGGGGCGGGAGAGCCTACGAGCAGTACTTC.

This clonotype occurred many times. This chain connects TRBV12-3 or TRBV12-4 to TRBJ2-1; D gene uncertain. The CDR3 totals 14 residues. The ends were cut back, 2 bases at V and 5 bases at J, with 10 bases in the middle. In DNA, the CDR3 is TGTGCCAGCAGTTTACCCCCAAGTAACAATGAGCAGTTCTTC. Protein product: CASSLPPSNNEQFF.

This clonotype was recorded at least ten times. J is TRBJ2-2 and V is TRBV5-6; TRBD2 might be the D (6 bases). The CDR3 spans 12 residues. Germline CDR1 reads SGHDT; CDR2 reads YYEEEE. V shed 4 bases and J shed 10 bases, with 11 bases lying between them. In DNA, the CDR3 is TGTGCCAGCAGCGTCGGGACTCCGGAGCTGTTTTTT. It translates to CASSVGTPELFF.

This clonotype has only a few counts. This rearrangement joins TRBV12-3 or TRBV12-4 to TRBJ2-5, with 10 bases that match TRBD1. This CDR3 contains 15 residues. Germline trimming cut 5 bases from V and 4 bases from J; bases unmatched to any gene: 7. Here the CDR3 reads CASSRQGARAETQYF. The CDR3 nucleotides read TGTGCCAGCAGTCGACAGGGGGCGAGGGCAGAGACCCAGTACTTC.

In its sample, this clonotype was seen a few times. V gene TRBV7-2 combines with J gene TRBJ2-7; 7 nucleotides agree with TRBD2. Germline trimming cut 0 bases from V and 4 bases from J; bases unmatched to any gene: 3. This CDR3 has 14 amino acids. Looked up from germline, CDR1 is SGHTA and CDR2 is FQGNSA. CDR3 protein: CASSLAGGVYEQYF. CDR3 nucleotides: TGTGCCAGCAGCTTAGCGGGGGGGGTGTACGAGCAGTACTTC.

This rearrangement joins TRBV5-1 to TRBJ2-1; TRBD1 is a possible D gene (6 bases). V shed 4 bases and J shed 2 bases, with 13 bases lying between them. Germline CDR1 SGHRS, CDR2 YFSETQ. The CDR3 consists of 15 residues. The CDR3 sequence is CASSPLDRTYNEQFF. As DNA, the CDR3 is TGCGCCAGCAGCCCCCTTGACAGGACCTACAATGAGCAGTTCTTC.

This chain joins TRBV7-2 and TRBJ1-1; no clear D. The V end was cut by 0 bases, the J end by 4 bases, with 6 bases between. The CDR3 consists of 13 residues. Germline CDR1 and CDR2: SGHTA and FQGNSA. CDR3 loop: CASSLAGITEAFF. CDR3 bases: TGTGCCAGCAGCTTAGCGGGTATCACTGAAGCTTTCTTT.

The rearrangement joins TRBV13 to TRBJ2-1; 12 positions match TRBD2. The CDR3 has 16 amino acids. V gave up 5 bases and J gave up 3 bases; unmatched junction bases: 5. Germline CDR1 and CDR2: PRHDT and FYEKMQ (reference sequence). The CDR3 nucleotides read TGTGCCAGCAGCGAGACTAGCGGGAGACTCTACAATGAGCAGTTCTTC. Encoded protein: CASSETSGRLYNEQFF. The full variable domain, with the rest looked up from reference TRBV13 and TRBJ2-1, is AAGVIQSPRHLIKEKRETATLKCYPIPRHDTVYWYQQGPGQDPQFLISFYEKMQSDKGSIPDRFSAQQFSDYHSELNMSSLELGDSALYFCASSETSGRLYNEQFFGPGTRLTVL.

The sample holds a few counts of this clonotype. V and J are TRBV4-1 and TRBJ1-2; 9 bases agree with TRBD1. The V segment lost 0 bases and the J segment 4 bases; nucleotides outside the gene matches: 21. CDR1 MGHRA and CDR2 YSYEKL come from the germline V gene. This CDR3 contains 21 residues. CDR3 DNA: TGCGCCAGCAGCCAAGATCATAACCGCCGGACAGGGGACCGGTGGACCTATGGCTACACCTTC. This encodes CASSQDHNRRTGDRWTYGYTF.

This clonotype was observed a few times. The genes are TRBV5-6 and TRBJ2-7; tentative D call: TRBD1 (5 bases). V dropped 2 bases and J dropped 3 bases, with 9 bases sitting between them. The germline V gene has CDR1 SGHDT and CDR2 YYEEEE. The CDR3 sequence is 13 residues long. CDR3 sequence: CASSFRQIYEQYF. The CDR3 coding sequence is TGTGCCAGCAGCTTCAGACAGATCTACGAGCAGTACTTC.

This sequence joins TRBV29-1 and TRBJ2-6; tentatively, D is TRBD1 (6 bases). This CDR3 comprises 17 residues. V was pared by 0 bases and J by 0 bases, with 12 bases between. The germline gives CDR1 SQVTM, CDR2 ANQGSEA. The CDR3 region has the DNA TGCAGCGTTGAAGATACCACAGGGAGCTCTGGGGCCAACGTCCTGACTTTC. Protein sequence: CSVEDTTGSSGANVLTF.

CDR3 sequence (DNA): TGCAGTGCTAGAGATCGTTATAGGGGGCGTACCGGGGAGCTGTTTTTT. Amino acids: CSARDRYRGRTGELFF. The rearrangement links TRBV20-1 to TRBJ2-2, with 7 bases matching TRBD1. V lost 0 bases, J lost 5 bases, and 9 bases stayed unmatched. The CDR3 consists of 16 residues. Germline loops: CDR1 DFQATT, CDR2 SNEGSKA (reference sequence).

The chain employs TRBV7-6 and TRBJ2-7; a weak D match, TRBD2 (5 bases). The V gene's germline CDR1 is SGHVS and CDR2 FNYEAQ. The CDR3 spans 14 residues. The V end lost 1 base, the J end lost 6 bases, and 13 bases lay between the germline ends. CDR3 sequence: CASSLGGDWGEQYF. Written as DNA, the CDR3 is TGTGCCAGCAGCTTAGGGGGAGACTGGGGCGAGCAGTACTTC.

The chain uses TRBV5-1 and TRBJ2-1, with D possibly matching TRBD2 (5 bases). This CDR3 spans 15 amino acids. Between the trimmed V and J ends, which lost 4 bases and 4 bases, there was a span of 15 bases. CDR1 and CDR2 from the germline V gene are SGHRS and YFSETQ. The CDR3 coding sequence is TGCGCCAGCAGCATGACACCGCCGGGGTACAATGAGCAGTTCTTC. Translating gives CASSMTPPGYNEQFF.

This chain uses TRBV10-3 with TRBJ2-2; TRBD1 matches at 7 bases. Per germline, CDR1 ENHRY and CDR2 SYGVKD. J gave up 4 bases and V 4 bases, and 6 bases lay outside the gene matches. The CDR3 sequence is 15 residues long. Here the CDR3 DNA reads TGTGCCATCAGTGCCTCGACAGGGTTCACCGGGGAGCTGTTTTTT. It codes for CAISASTGFTGELFF.

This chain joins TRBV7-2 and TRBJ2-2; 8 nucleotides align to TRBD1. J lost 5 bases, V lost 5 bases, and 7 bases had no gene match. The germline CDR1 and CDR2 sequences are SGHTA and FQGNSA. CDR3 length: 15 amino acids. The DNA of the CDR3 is TGTGCCAGCAGCGAGGACAGGGCTTGGACCGGGGAGCTGTTTTTT. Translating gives CASSEDRAWTGELFF.

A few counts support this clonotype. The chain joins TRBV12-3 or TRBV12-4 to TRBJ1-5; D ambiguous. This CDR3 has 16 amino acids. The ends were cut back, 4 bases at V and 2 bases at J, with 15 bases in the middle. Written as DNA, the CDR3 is TGTGCCAGCAGTTCCGACCACGCGGCGGGCAATCAGCCCCAGCATTTT. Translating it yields CASSSDHAAGNQPQHF.